Below, one TCR beta chain is given with its context. The participants were between roughly 18 and 89 years old and came from 24 US areas. Participant-given clinical history determined each cohort assignment. Resolution of symptoms, clearance, or two negative PCRs was present in recovered Cohort 3 donors. This sample is drawn from a study of blood T cell repertoires in COVID-19. As for the study in general: Sources were T cells, B-cell-depleted T cells, or PBMCs; the material itself was cDNA or gDNA.

Method: immunoSEQ multiplex PCR; TCRdb's copy keeps in-frame clones and lacks some. Of about 280,000 clones detected, around 84% appear once; the ten largest clones hold roughly 2.7%. J was trimmed by 3 bases and V by 6 bases; bases with no gene match: 5. This CDR3 has 15 residues. Germline V lookup: CDR1 MNHEY, CDR2 SVGAGI. The sequenced sample consisted of PBMCs or T cells enriched from blood (not recorded which). The chain recombines TRBV6-5 with TRBJ2-2, with TRBD2 matching over 9 bases. The sequence was obtained from a woman in her fifties or sixties who had recovered from COVID-19. In DNA, the CDR3 is TGTGCCAGCAGCCGGACTAGCGCATACACCGGGGAGCTGTTTTTT. Protein sequence: CASSRTSAYTGELFF.